This TCR beta chain derives from a study of shared clonotypes between healthy human individuals. TCRdb's copy holds only in-frame clones and misses some; the assay was immunoSEQ multiplex PCR. Among roughly 1,800,000 clones listed, approximately 94% were seen once. The CDR3 length is 15 residues. Looked up from germline, CDR1 is MDHEN and CDR2 is SYDVKM. The naive CD8 fraction comprised CD45RO-negative cells positively selected for CCR7 and excluded terminally differentiated effector memory CD45RA+ cells. The source is a man between 18 and 35 years old in good health. The chain recombines TRBV28 with TRBJ2-5; D may match TRBD1 or TRBD2 (5 bases each). The DNA end is a closer match to TRBJ2-7, so the J assignment may be wrong. Sequenced material: naive CD8+ T cells sorted from blood. As DNA, the CDR3 is TGTGCCAGCAGTTTACCCCGCAGGTTGGGACACGAGCAGTACTTC. Its translation: CASSLPRRLGHEQYF.